This is a list of T cell receptor beta chains from one sample in a study of blood T cell repertoires in COVID-19. The repertoire was sequenced with immunoSEQ multiplex PCR; TCRdb's copy has only in-frame clones and lacks some. This sample has around 230,000 clones; around 80% occur once, and the top ten carry approximately 2.3%. Sequencing was done on a sample of peripheral blood. These receptors were obtained from a middle-aged man who had recovered from COVID-19. Each CDR3 is given with its conserved first and last residue. The D gene is left open where the match is weak. Rows give clone size only sometimes, using once, few, many, or a class for an expanded clone.

>TRBV7-2|TRBD2|TRBJ2-3|-
TGTGCCAGCAGCCGGGACTATTTCACAGATACGCAGTATTTT
CASSRDYFTDTQYF
>TRBV7-2|-|TRBJ1-1|-
TGTGCCAGCAGCTTAGAGACCACGAACAGGGTGAACACTGAAGCTTTCTTT
CASSLETTNRVNTEAFF
>TRBV4-3|TRBD1|TRBJ1-4|-
TGCGCCAGCAGCCAGGACAGGGCGGCTAATGAAAAACTGTTTTTT
CASSQDRAANEKLFF
>TRBV15|-|TRBJ2-2|-
TGTGCCACCAGCAGAGATCTTAGCTTGGCGTACACCGGGGAGCTGTTTTTT
CATSRDLSLAYTGELFF
>TRBV4-3|-|TRBJ1-4|-
TGCGCCAGCAGCCAGTGGACAATCCCAACTAATGAAAAACTGTTTTTT
CASSQWTIPTNEKLFF
>TRBV7-2|-|TRBJ1-6|-
TGTGCCAGCAGCTTAGCGCTAACAGCCCTAAGCTCCTATAATTCACCCCTCCACTTT
CASSLALTALSSYNSPLHF
>TRBV6-2/TRBV6-3|TRBD1|TRBJ1-1|few
TGTGCCAGCAGCACAGGGGGCGTGGAAGCTTTCTTT
CASSTGGVEAFF
>TRBV10-3|-|TRBJ2-3|-
TGTGCCATCAGTGAGTATGCGAGCACAGATACGCAGTATTTT
CAISEYASTDTQYF
>TRBV12-3/TRBV12-4|-|TRBJ1-4|-
TGTGCCAGCAGATCAGGGCTCGACCAACTGTTTTTT
CASRSGLDQLFF
>TRBV7-2|-|TRBJ2-1|-
TGTGCCAGCAGCTCCCGAGACAGTCGGAATGAGCAGTTCTTC
CASSSRDSRNEQFF
>TRBV18|TRBD1|TRBJ1-1|-
TGTGCCAGCTCACTACGGGACAGCGGAAACACTGAAGCTTTCTTT
CASSLRDSGNTEAFF
>TRBV9|TRBD1|TRBJ1-5|few
TGTGCCAGCAGCTCCCCTGCGTTGACAGGGTCGAATCAGCCCCAGCATTTT
CASSSPALTGSNQPQHF
>TRBV2|-|TRBJ1-4|-
TGTGCCAGCAGTGTAGGGGGTGAAAAACTGTTTTTT
CASSVGGEKLFF
>TRBV27|-|TRBJ2-3|-
TGTGCCAGCTCCAGGGCAGATACGCAGTATTTT
CASSRADTQYF
>TRBV11-2|-|TRBJ1-3|-
TGTGCCAGCAGCTTAGATGGACACCCTGGAAACACCATATATTTT
CASSLDGHPGNTIYF
>TRBV19|TRBD1|TRBJ2-3|-
TGTGCCAGTAGTAATCACCGGGACAGGAACGCTGCCCTCGGGCAGTATTTT
CASSNHRDRNAALGQYF
>TRBV5-6|-|TRBJ2-7|-
TGTGCCAGCAGCTTGGGGCACAGAGTCGAGCAGTACTTC
CASSLGHRVEQYF
>TRBV5-1|-|TRBJ2-1|once
TGCGCCAGCAGCTTGGATTTCCGGCCGGAGGAGCAGTTCTTC
CASSLDFRPEEQFF
>TRBV6-2/TRBV6-3|-|TRBJ2-2|few
TGTGCCAGCAGTTTTCGACTAGATGGCGGGGAGCTGTTTTTT
CASSFRLDGGELFF
>TRBV6-5|TRBD1|TRBJ1-5|-
TGTGCCAGCAGTCGACAGGGGGTCTATCAGCCCCAGCATTTT
CASSRQGVYQPQHF
>TRBV30|TRBD1|TRBJ2-7|few
TGTGCCTGGAGTGTGGGACAGGGGGCTTACGAGCAGTACTTC
CAWSVGQGAYEQYF
>TRBV4-1|TRBD1|TRBJ2-1|-
TGCGCCAGCAGCCCAGGAACCGGGACAGCCTACAATGAGCAGTTCTTC
CASSPGTGTAYNEQFF
>TRBV27|TRBD1|TRBJ2-7|-
TGTGCCAGCAGTGGGACAGTTCACCCGGGGGAGCAGTACTTC
CASSGTVHPGEQYF
>TRBV12-3/TRBV12-4|-|TRBJ2-2|-
TGTGCCAGCAGACCACAGGGAACCGGGGAGCTGTTTTTT
CASRPQGTGELFF
>TRBV30|-|TRBJ1-1|-
TGTGCCTGGAGTGTAACAGGGATCGACACTGAAGCTTTCTTT
CAWSVTGIDTEAFF
>TRBV24-1|TRBD1|TRBJ2-2|-
TGTGCCACCCAGGGACAGGGAGACACCGGGGAGCTGTTTTTT
CATQGQGDTGELFF
>TRBV9|-|TRBJ2-5|-
TGTGCCAGCAGCGTATCCCCAGCGGTCCAAGAGACCCAGTACTTC
CASSVSPAVQETQYF
>TRBV10-3|TRBD1|TRBJ2-7|-
TGTGCCATCAGGTCCCGGGACAGGTCTGCAGCCTACGAGCAGTACTTC
CAIRSRDRSAAYEQYF
>TRBV9|-|TRBJ2-3|-
TGTGCCAGCAGCGTAGCTGTGGACAGTACCGATACGCAGTATTTT
CASSVAVDSTDTQYF
>TRBV19|TRBD2|TRBJ2-1|once
TGTGCCAGTAGGGGTACCGGGAGGGTTTACAATGAGCAGTTCTTC
CASRGTGRVYNEQFF
>TRBV18|TRBD1|TRBJ1-1|-
TGTGCCAGCTCACCGGACAGGGTGAACACTGAAGCTTTCTTT
CASSPDRVNTEAFF
>TRBV30|TRBD2|TRBJ2-5|-
TGTGCCTGGAGTTGGTCGGGGGGAGAGACCCAGTACTTC
CAWSWSGGETQYF
>TRBV5-6|TRBD1|TRBJ1-2|-
TGTGCCAGCAGACAAACAGGGGTACAGGGAGGCTACACCTTC
CASRQTGVQGGYTF
>TRBV12-5|-|TRBJ2-3|-
TGTGCTAGTGGTTTGGACCTAAGCACAGATACGCAGTATTTT
CASGLDLSTDTQYF
>TRBV12-3/TRBV12-4|-|TRBJ1-1|-
TGTGCCAGCAGTTACAGGGTGAACACTGAAGCTTTCTTT
CASSYRVNTEAFF
>TRBV5-1|-|TRBJ2-7|-
TGCGCCAGCAGCTTGGAAGGGGGTGGCACCTACGAGCAGTACTTC
CASSLEGGGTYEQYF
>TRBV6-6|-|TRBJ1-4|-
TGTGCCAGCAGTTCCGGAGGGTCTAATGAAAAACTGTTTTTT
CASSSGGSNEKLFF
>TRBV27|TRBD2|TRBJ2-3|-
TGTGCCAGCAGTTCCCTCGGTGGTGGTAGCGGGGGTAGCACAGATACGCAGTATTTT
CASSSLGGGSGGSTDTQYF
>TRBV5-1|-|TRBJ1-2|-
TGCGCCAGCAGCCCGGGGGGGGGCGATATTGGCTACACCTTC
CASSPGGGDIGYTF
>TRBV27|TRBD1|TRBJ1-1|-
TGTGCCAGCAGTTTAACAGGGGGCACTGAAGCTTTCTTT
CASSLTGGTEAFF
>TRBV30|TRBD1|TRBJ1-1|-
TGTGCCTGGAGTGTATTCCGGGACAGGAAAAGAGGGAACACTGAAGCTTTCTTT
CAWSVFRDRKRGNTEAFF
>TRBV7-8|TRBD2|TRBJ2-1|-
TGTGCCAGCAGCAAGTTAGCGGGGGGGCTGGTAAATGAGCAGTTCTTC
CASSKLAGGLVNEQFF
>TRBV19|TRBD1|TRBJ2-1|few
TGTGCCAGTAGGATCACAGGGGGCGGGAATGAGCAGTTCTTC
CASRITGGGNEQFF
>TRBV10-3|-|TRBJ2-7|-
TGTGCCATCAGTGAGACAGCTACCTACGAGCAGTACTTC
CAISETATYEQYF
>TRBV12-3/TRBV12-4|TRBD1|TRBJ2-5|-
TGTGCCAGCAGAGGGACAGGACAAGAGACCCAGTACTTC
CASRGTGQETQYF
>TRBV9|TRBD2|TRBJ2-3|-
TGTGCCAGCAGCGTAGCGGGGGGGATGAATACGCAGTATTTT
CASSVAGGMNTQYF
>TRBV4-3|TRBD1|TRBJ1-6|-
TGCGCCAGCAGCCAAGGGACAGGGATTAATTCACCCCTCCACTTT
CASSQGTGINSPLHF
>TRBV12-3/TRBV12-4|-|TRBJ2-1|-
TGTGCCAGCAGTCAGGGTGAGCAGTTCTTC
CASSQGEQFF
>TRBV7-2|-|TRBJ1-1|-
TGTGCCAGCAGCTTAGGTCCGGGGTTCAACACTGAAGCTTTCTTT
CASSLGPGFNTEAFF
>TRBV19|TRBD1|TRBJ2-7|-
TGTGCCAGTAGTATAGGACAGGGGGTTGACGAGCAGTACTTC
CASSIGQGVDEQYF
>TRBV5-6|TRBD2|TRBJ2-1|-
TGTGCCAGCAGCGAGCTCCAGCGGGAGTACAATGAGCAGTTCTTC
CASSELQREYNEQFF
>TRBV9|TRBD1|TRBJ1-1|-
TGTGCCAGCAGCGCTACCGGAGGGGGCGGAACTGAAGCTTTCTTT
CASSATGGGGTEAFF
>TRBV7-2|-|TRBJ2-7|-
TGTGCCAGCAGCGAAGGGGCCTCCTACGAGCAGTACTTC
CASSEGASYEQYF
>TRBV19|-|TRBJ2-1|-
TGTGCCAGTAGTACCCACCGGGACTCCAATGAGCAGTTCTTC
CASSTHRDSNEQFF
>TRBV5-1|-|TRBJ1-1|-
TGCGCCAGCAGCTTGGTGCAGGGGAAGACTGAAGCTTTCTTT
CASSLVQGKTEAFF
>TRBV18|-|TRBJ2-7|-
TGTGCCAGCTCACGGGGGACGGACAGCTCCTACGAGCAGTACTTC
CASSRGTDSSYEQYF
>TRBV21-1|-|TRBJ1-2|-
TGTGCCAGCAGCACCTCCTGGGAGGGCAATAACTATGGCTACACCTTC
CASSTSWEGNNYGYTF
>TRBV11-3|-|TRBJ2-7|-
TGTGCCAGCAGCTTACAGGGAGGAAGCTCCTACGAGCAGTACTTC
CASSLQGGSSYEQYF
>TRBV7-9|TRBD1|TRBJ2-3|-
TGTGCCAGCAGCTTAGCGACAGGGGGTCAAGATACGCAGTATTTT
CASSLATGGQDTQYF
>TRBV18|-|TRBJ2-3|-
TGTGCCAGCTCCAACTATCTACCTGGCTCAGCAGAAGGACAGTACACAGATACGCAGTATTTT
CASSNYLPGSAEGQYTDTQYF